The sequence of this TCR beta chain was determined in a study of CD8+ T cells in alopecia areata. This clone was picked up a small number of times. Extracted RNA was reverse transcribed into cDNA, the sequencing template. Only in-frame clones appear in the TCRdb table, and some are missing; sequencing was by immunoSEQ multiplex PCR. The data contain about 150,000 clones, less than 70% of them singletons. CDR1 and CDR2 (germline): MGHRA, YSYEKL. V dropped 7 bases and J dropped 7; count of bases not matched to a gene: 10. The CDR3 is made up of 15 amino acids. Specified treatment: oral pan-JAK inhibitor, 5-10 mg twice daily. Sampling of alopecia areata patients yielded lesional scalp punch biopsies as well as peripheral blood.

The sample consisted of CD8+ T cells sorted from blood, taken at week 4, from a patient treated with tofacitinib. V usage is TRBV4-1 and J usage is TRBJ1-6; 7 bases agree with TRBD1. This receptor was obtained from a human donor with alopecia areata. This CDR3 is CASKTGPHENSPLHF. CDR3 nucleotides: TGCGCCAGCAAGACAGGGCCTCACGAAAATTCACCCCTCCACTTT.